Below are 12 T cell receptor beta chains sequenced from a single sample in a study of spatial heterogeneity in lung cancer. The time point denotes: sample taken at primary tumor resection. TCRdb reanalysed the 5' RACE reads using MiXCR and keeps one entry per CDR3 protein. The table has 30,000 to 40,000 distinct CDR3 sequences, approximately 5.2% seen once. Sample: PBMCs, taken at surgery. These receptors were taken from a female donor with early-stage non-small cell lung cancer.

This clonotype has a count of ten or more. The chain combines TRBV6-1 with TRBJ1-1; maybe TRBD1 (6 bases). Trimming pared 5 bases from V and 0 bases from J, leaving 19 bases between. Germline-derived CDR1 and CDR2 are MNHNS and SASEGT. The CDR3 contains 17 residues. CDR3 sequence reads: CASSRQGLRFMNTEAFF. Here the CDR3 DNA reads TGTGCCAGCAGTAGGCAGGGGCTAAGATTTATGAACACTGAAGCTTTCTTT.

This clonotype was observed many times. The chain uses TRBV30 and TRBJ1-5; unclear D gene. The CDR3 has 16 amino acids. V lost 1 base to trimming and J lost 1 base, with 14 bases between them. Per germline, CDR1 GTSNPN and CDR2 SVGIG (reference sequence). The chain's CDR3 is CAWSAAWSGSNQPQHF. The CDR3 DNA sequence: TGTGCCTGGAGTGCAGCCTGGAGCGGCAGCAATCAGCCCCAGCATTTT.

This clonotype was counted many times. The chain uses TRBV20-1 and TRBJ2-7, with D tentatively TRBD1 (5 bases). The germline V gene has CDR1 DFQATT and CDR2 SNEGSKA (reference sequence). The CDR3 is made up of 14 amino acids. V gave up 0 bases and J gave up 3 bases, with 12 bases separating them. The CDR3: CSARDRGRSYEQYF. Written as DNA, the CDR3 is TGCAGTGCTAGAGATAGGGGCAGGAGCTACGAGCAGTACTTC.

Notes on this clonotype: A single base separates this from a much larger clone, so it may be a read error. The V call is TRBV29-1, the J call TRBJ2-7, with TRBD1 matching over 8 bases. Germline V gene sequence: CDR1 SQVTM, CDR2 ANQGSEA. The CDR3 totals 12 residues. The CDR3 loop reads CSAQLTGDERYF. The CDR3 DNA reads as TGCAGCGCCCAATTGACAGGGGACGAGCGGTACTTC.

The V gene is TRBV12-3 or TRBV12-4, the J gene TRBJ1-1; possible D gene TRBD1, 5 bases. The CDR3 spans 14 residues. V was clipped by 5 bases and J by 2 bases, with 12 bases between them. The DNA of the CDR3 is TGTGCCAGCAGTCGACAGAACATTAACACTGAAGCTTTCTTT. Its translation: CASSRQNINTEAFF.

The CDR3 loop is CASRGGGGYEQYF. For the CDR3, the DNA is TGTGCCAGCAGGGGGGGTGGTGGGTACGAGCAGTACTTC. The chain carries TRBV27 and TRBJ2-7; D may be TRBD2 (6 bases). V gave up 6 bases and J gave up 4 bases, with 13 bases separating them. This CDR3 has 13 amino acids. Germline CDR1 is MNHEY and CDR2 is SMNVEV (reference sequence).

Many counts were recorded for this clonotype. The chain couples TRBV5-1 to TRBJ1-2; D not certain. This CDR3 has 14 amino acids. From germline, CDR1 is SGHRS and CDR2 YFSETQ. V was pared by 0 bases and J by 0 bases, with 6 bases between. Written as DNA, the CDR3 is TGCGCCAGCAGCTTGGTTACGCCTAACTATGGCTACACCTTC. It codes for CASSLVTPNYGYTF.

This clonotype was recorded many times. This chain uses TRBV4-2 with TRBJ2-1, with 9 bases that match TRBD1. V shed 5 bases, J shed 12 bases, and the junction held 11 bases outside the gene matches. This CDR3 comprises 14 residues. Germline V CDR1 and CDR2: LGHNA, YNFKEQ. The CDR3 region has the DNA TGTGCCAGCAGCATCCGGGACAGGGAGAACGGGCAGTTCTTC. Its protein is CASSIRDRENGQFF.

There are many counts of this clonotype. The chain employs TRBV2 and TRBJ2-7; TRBD1 aligns across 7 bases. Losses at the gene ends were 4 bases for V and 4 bases for J; bases not matched to a gene: 13. CDR3 length equals 16 residues. The germline V gene encodes CDR1 SNHLY and CDR2 FYNNEI. The CDR3 DNA reads TGTGCCAGCAGTGGTTTGGAGACAGGGCTTTTATACGAGCAGTACTTC. This translates into CASSGLETGLLYEQYF.

The genes are TRBV6-6 and TRBJ2-3; possible D gene TRBD1, 6 bases. This CDR3 has 15 residues. V was cut by 6 bases and J by 2 bases, with 15 bases left in between. Per germline, CDR1 MNHNY and CDR2 SVGAGI (reference sequence). CDR3 bases: TGTGCCAGCAGCCCCCGGGACAACCCCACAGATACGCAGTATTTT. Its protein is CASSPRDNPTDTQYF.

This clonotype was recorded at least ten times. V usage is TRBV14 and J usage is TRBJ2-7, with D perhaps TRBD1 (6 bases). CDR3 size: 14 residues. V was shortened by 4 bases and J by 3 bases, with 13 bases between the two germline ends. Germline CDR1 SGHDN, CDR2 FVKESK. DNA of the CDR3: TGTGCCAGCAGCCGGGACATTATCGACTACGAGCAGTACTTC. It specifies CASSRDIIDYEQYF.

This clonotype was recorded a few times. The chain combines TRBV12-3 or TRBV12-4 with TRBJ1-2; tentative D call: TRBD1 (5 bases). CDR3 length: 13 residues. V was cut by 6 bases and J by 4 bases, with 12 bases left in between. The CDR3 here is CASSWRDGYGYTF. As DNA, the CDR3 is TGTGCCAGCAGCTGGCGGGACGGCTATGGCTACACCTTC.